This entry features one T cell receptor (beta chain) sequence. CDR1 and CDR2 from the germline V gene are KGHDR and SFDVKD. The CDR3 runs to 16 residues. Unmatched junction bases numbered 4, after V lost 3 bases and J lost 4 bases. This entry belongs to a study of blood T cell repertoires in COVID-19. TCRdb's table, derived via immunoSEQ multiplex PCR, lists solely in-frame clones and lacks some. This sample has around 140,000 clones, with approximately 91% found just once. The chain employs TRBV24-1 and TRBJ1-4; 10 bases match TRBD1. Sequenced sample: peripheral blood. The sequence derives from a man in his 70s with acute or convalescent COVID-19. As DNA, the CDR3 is TGTGCCACCAGTGATCCTCGGACAGGGGGTAATGAAAAACTGTTTTTT. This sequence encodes CATSDPRTGGNEKLFF.